This T cell receptor (beta chain) was sequenced in a study of T cells after yellow fever vaccination. V lost 7 bases to trimming and J lost 1 base; unmatched junction nucleotides: 7. CDR1 is DFQATT, CDR2 SNEGSKA, per germline (reference sequence). This CDR3 comprises 14 residues. Comment on this clonotype: Its target is unknown.

Overall study results and limits: Most primary-vaccination clones reappeared after the booster (approximately 96% CD4, about 90% CD8).

TCRdb reprocessed the 5' RACE reads with MiXCR, giving one entry per CDR3 protein. The table records some 320,000 distinct CDR3 sequences, more than 8.5% of them present only once. The clonotype was recovered from a young man who received the YFV17D yellow fever vaccine. The input for sequencing was PBMCs, taken on the day of the first yellow fever vaccination. The V call is TRBV20-1, the J call TRBJ2-1; 7 bases fit TRBD2. CDR3: CSVGGGWSYNEQFF. The CDR3 coding sequence is TGCAGTGTTGGCGGGGGATGGTCCTACAATGAGCAGTTCTTC.